The source of this TCR beta chain is a study of blood T cell repertoires in COVID-19. Trimming cost V 0 bases and J 6 bases, with 11 bases left between them. The germline V gene encodes CDR1 WSHSY and CDR2 SAAADI. This CDR3 contains 14 residues. Some clones are missing from TCRdb's copy, which holds only in-frame ones; the method was immunoSEQ multiplex PCR. The repertoire holds about 200,000 clones, with roughly nine tenths as singletons. This clonotype originated in a woman in her 70s with acute or convalescent COVID-19. Sequences were obtained from peripheral blood. V is TRBV10-2 and J is TRBJ1-1, with D possibly TRBD1 on 6 matching bases. The CDR3 loop is CASSESGGGSEAFF. CDR3 nucleotides: TGCGCCAGCAGTGAGTCAGGGGGGGGGTCTGAAGCTTTCTTT.